This passage covers 7 T cell receptor beta chains from one sample sequenced in a study of human T cells and chemical hapten exposure. Time point indicated: pre-sensitization, week 0. The treatment was: therapeutic diphenylcyclopropenone sensitization with weekly scalp DPC. MiXCR, applied by TCRdb to the RACE reads, yields one record per CDR3 protein. The table includes 50,000 to 65,000 distinct CDR3 sequences, roughly 6.7% detected once. The material sequenced was whole blood, taken in connection with sensitization to the hapten diphenylcyclopropenone (DPC). The receptors were sampled from a woman aged 30 to 39 with alopecia areata. Some clones in this sample may be carry-over from other donors' samples.

Ten or more counts support this clonotype. The chain links TRBV4-2 to TRBJ1-1; 9 nucleotides align to TRBD1. This CDR3 contains 18 residues. The V gene's germline CDR1 is LGHNA and CDR2 YNFKEQ. The V and J ends lost 1 base and 1 base, in that order; junction bases with no gene match: 10. CDR3 coding DNA: TGTGCCAGCAGCCAAGGGATTCCGACAGGGGGTACGAACACTGAAGCTTTCTTT. Protein: CASSQGIPTGGTNTEAFF.

This clonotype was recorded many times. V is TRBV29-1 and J is TRBJ1-2, with a weak D call TRBD1 (5 bases). This CDR3 has 16 residues. The V end was cut by 2 bases, the J end by 0 bases, with 16 bases between. CDR1 and CDR2 (germline): SQVTM, ANQGSEA. The CDR3 sequence: CSVELKGTVSNYGYTF. As DNA, the CDR3 is TGCAGCGTTGAACTTAAGGGGACGGTGTCTAACTATGGCTACACCTTC.

Only a few counts were recorded for this clonotype. The J gene is TRBJ1-6, the V gene TRBV7-6, with 7 bases matching TRBD1. CDR1 is SGHVS, CDR2 FNYEAQ, per germline. The CDR3 covers 14 residues. With 5 bases clipped from V and 10 bases from J, the junction kept 8 bases outside the gene matches. This CDR3 reads CASSIRQGESPLHF. CDR3 DNA sequence: TGTGCCAGCAGCATAAGACAGGGTGAATCACCCCTCCACTTT.

This clonotype was seen repeatedly, ten times or more. The CDR3 sequence: CASTRDREFHEQYF. CDR3 DNA: TGCGCCAGCACCAGGGACAGGGAATTCCACGAGCAGTACTTC. The J gene is TRBJ2-7, the V gene TRBV5-1, with 9 bases that match TRBD1. The germline CDR1 and CDR2 sequences are SGHRS and YFSETQ. The CDR3 covers 14 residues. J gave up 5 bases and V 6 bases, and 9 bases lay outside the gene matches.

The rearrangement joins TRBV5-4 to TRBJ1-1; the match to TRBD1 covers 7 bases. CDR1 and CDR2 from the germline V gene are SGHNT and YYREEE (reference sequence). J gave up 0 bases and V 4 bases, and 6 bases lay outside the gene matches. This CDR3 contains 15 residues. The CDR3: CASSPRDSMNTEAFF. CDR3 DNA sequence: TGTGCCAGCAGCCCGCGGGACAGCATGAACACTGAAGCTTTCTTT.

V gene TRBV25-1 combines with J gene TRBJ2-2; D gene uncertain. V was pared by 8 bases and J by 3 bases, with 10 bases between. Germline V gene sequence: CDR1 MGHDK, CDR2 SYGVNS. This CDR3 has 13 amino acids. In DNA form, the CDR3 reads TGTGCCAGCTCCCGGCACTACACCGGGGAGCTGTTTTTT. Amino acids: CASSRHYTGELFF.

This clonotype was observed at least ten times. The chain joins TRBV6-6 to TRBJ2-3; D is uncertain. The CDR3 runs to 14 residues. Looked up from germline, CDR1 is MNHNY and CDR2 is SVGAGI (reference sequence). Trimming left V 2 bases short and J 0 bases short, with 6 bases between. The CDR3 region has the DNA TGTGCCAGCAGTTACGGGTCTAGCACAGATACGCAGTATTTT. This codes for CASSYGSSTDTQYF.